Here is one TCR beta chain with its context. Its antigen is unidentified. This sample stems from a study of T cell responses to AZD1222 COVID-19 vaccine. General observations from the study: Two AZD1222 doses significantly raised spike-specific TCR breadth and depth over controls. Clonal diversity was possibly underestimated, and the donors were mostly white British, with more females.

TCRdb's table, derived via immunoSEQ multiplex PCR, lists solely in-frame clones and lacks some. The sample shows approximately 130,000 clones, approximately 91% of them seen only once. Doses given second, at about 4 or about 12 weeks, were pooled. The germline V gene has CDR1 LGHDT and CDR2 YNNKEL (reference sequence). V trimming: 5 bases; J trimming: 7 bases; junction bases outside the gene matches: 7. This CDR3 region has 13 residues. The chain uses TRBV3-1 (or the pseudogene TRBV3-2) and TRBJ1-1; the match to TRBD1 covers 7 bases. The receptor was isolated from an adult who received the AZD1222 COVID-19 vaccine. The sample in question was peripheral blood, obtained 28 days after the second AZD1222 dose. CDR3 residues: CASSYNTGVEAFF. The CDR3 DNA sequence: TGTGCCAGCAGCTACAATACAGGGGTTGAAGCTTTCTTT.